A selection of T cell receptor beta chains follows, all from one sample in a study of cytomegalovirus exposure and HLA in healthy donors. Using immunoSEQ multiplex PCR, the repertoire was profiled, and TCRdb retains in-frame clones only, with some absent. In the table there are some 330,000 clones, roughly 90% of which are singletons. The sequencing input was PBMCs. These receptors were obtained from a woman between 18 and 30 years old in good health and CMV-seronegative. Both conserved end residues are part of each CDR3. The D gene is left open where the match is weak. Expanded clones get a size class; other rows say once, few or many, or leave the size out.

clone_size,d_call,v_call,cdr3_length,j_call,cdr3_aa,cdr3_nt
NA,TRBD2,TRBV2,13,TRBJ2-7,CASRAGVAYEQYF,TGTGCCAGTAGGGCGGGGGTGGCCTACGAGCAGTACTTC
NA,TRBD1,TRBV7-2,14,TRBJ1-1,CASSSQGGFTEAFF,TGTGCCAGCAGCTCACAGGGGGGATTCACTGAAGCTTTCTTT
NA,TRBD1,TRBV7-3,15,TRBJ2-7,CASSSWDRGVYEQYF,TGTGCCAGCAGCTCCTGGGACAGGGGAGTCTACGAGCAGTACTTC
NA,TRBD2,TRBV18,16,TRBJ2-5,CASSPPGLAGGETQYF,TGTGCCAGCTCACCACCCGGACTAGCGGGAGGAGAGACCCAGTACTTC
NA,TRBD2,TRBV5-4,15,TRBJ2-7,CASSPGTSVYYEQYF,TGTGCCAGCAGTCCCGGGACTAGCGTCTACTACGAGCAGTACTTC
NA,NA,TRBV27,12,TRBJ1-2,CASSFLGGGYTF,TGTGCCAGCAGTTTCCTGGGGGGAGGCTACACCTTC
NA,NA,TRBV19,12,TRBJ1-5,CASGREGQPQHF,TGTGCCAGCGGCCGGGAGGGTCAGCCCCAGCATTTT
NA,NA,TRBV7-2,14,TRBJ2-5,CASSWRQLQETQYF,TGTGCCAGCAGCTGGCGACAGCTCCAAGAGACCCAGTACTTC
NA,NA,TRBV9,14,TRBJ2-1,CASRGVGGFNEQFF,TGTGCCAGCAGAGGAGTCGGGGGTTTCAATGAGCAGTTCTTC
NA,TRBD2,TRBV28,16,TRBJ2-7,CASSSASGSEVNEQYF,TGTGCCAGCAGTTCGGCTAGCGGGAGCGAAGTTAACGAGCAGTACTTC
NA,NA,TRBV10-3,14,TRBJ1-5,CAISEAGNNQPQHF,TGTGCCATCAGTGAGGCAGGAAACAATCAGCCCCAGCATTTT
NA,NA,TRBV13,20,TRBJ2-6,CASSLRFVSGLRSGANVLTF,TGTGCCAGCAGCTTACGATTTGTTTCCGGACTTCGCTCTGGGGCCAACGTCCTGACTTTC
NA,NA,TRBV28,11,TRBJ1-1,CASSDRTKAFF,TGTGCCAGCAGCGACAGAACCAAAGCTTTCTTT
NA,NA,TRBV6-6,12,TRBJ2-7,CASSLGSYEQYF,TGTGCCAGCAGCCTAGGAAGTTACGAGCAGTACTTC
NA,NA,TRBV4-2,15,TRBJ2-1,CASSQDSDSYNEQFF,TGTGCCAGCAGCCAAGATTCAGACTCTTACAATGAGCAGTTCTTC
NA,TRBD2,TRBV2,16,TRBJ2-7,CASSDSLAGGPYEQYF,TGTGCCAGCAGTGATAGTCTAGCGGGAGGACCCTACGAGCAGTACTTC
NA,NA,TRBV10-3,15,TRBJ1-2,CAISEGTLFNYGYTF,TGTGCCATCAGTGAGGGGACACTTTTCAACTATGGCTACACCTTC
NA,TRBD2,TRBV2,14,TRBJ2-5,CASSPGLGWETQYF,TGTGCCAGCAGTCCGGGACTAGGGTGGGAGACCCAGTACTTC
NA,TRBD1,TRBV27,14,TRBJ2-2,CASSLSGGRGELFF,TGTGCCAGCAGTTTATCAGGGGGCAGAGGGGAGCTGTTTTTT
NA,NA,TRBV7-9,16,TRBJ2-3,CASSARIQGGADTQYF,TGTGCCAGCAGCGCCAGAATTCAGGGTGGCGCAGATACGCAGTATTTT
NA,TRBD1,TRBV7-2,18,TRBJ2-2,CASSLVRQGQGAPGELFF,TGTGCCAGCAGCTTAGTCCGGCAGGGACAGGGGGCACCCGGGGAGCTGTTTTTT
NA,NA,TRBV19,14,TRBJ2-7,CASSISGNSYEQYF,TGTGCCAGTAGTATATCAGGTAACTCCTACGAGCAGTACTTC
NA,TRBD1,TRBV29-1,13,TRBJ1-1,CSVQGVRNTEAFF,TGCAGCGTGCAGGGGGTACGGAACACTGAAGCTTTCTTT
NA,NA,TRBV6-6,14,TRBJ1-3,CASSYGHSGNTIYF,TGTGCCAGCAGTTACGGGCACTCTGGAAACACCATATATTTT
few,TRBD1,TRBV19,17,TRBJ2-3,CASRSTGAWGSTDTQYF,TGTGCCAGTAGATCTACAGGGGCCTGGGGTTCCACAGATACGCAGTATTTT
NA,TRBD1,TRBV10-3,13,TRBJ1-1,CAISVLGQDEAFF,TGTGCCATCAGTGTACTCGGACAGGATGAAGCTTTCTTT
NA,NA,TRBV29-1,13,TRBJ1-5,CSVETRGGQPQHF,TGCAGCGTTGAAACCCGGGGGGGTCAGCCCCAGCATTTT
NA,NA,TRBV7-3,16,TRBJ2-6,CASSTPASSGANVLTF,TGTGCCAGCAGCACCCCGGCTAGCTCTGGGGCCAACGTCCTGACTTTC
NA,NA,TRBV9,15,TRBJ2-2,CASSVVLVGPGELFF,TGTGCCAGCAGCGTAGTTCTAGTTGGCCCCGGGGAGCTGTTTTTT
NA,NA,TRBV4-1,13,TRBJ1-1,CASSQAISGEAFF,TGCGCCAGCAGCCAAGCAATTTCGGGTGAAGCTTTCTTT
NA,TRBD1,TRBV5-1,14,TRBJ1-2,CASALTTGGEGYTF,TGCGCCAGCGCCCTCACGACAGGGGGCGAGGGCTACACCTTC
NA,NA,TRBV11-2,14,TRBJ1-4,CASRQTLVGEKLFF,TGTGCCAGCCGACAGACCTTAGTAGGTGAAAAACTGTTTTTT
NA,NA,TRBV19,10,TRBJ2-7,CASTSPEQYF,TGTGCCAGTACTTCCCCGGAGCAGTACTTC
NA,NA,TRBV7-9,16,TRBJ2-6,CASRATGFSGANVLTF,TGTGCCAGCAGGGCTACAGGGTTCTCTGGGGCCAACGTCCTGACTTTC
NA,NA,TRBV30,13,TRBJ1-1,CAWSVGGNTEAFF,TGTGCCTGGAGTGTAGGGGGTAACACTGAAGCTTTCTTT
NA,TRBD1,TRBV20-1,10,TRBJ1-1,CGGLGQEAFF,TGCGGGGGTTTGGGACAGGAAGCTTTCTTT
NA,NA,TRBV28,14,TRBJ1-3,CASSLGEGGNTIYF,TGTGCCAGCAGCCTTGGGGAGGGTGGAAACACCATATATTTT
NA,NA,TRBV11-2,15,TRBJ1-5,CASSLGPGGGQPQHF,TGTGCCAGCAGCTTGGGACCGGGAGGGGGTCAGCCCCAGCATTTT
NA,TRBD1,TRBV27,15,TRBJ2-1,CASSSDRGGYNEQFF,TGTGCCAGCAGTTCGGACAGGGGCGGCTACAATGAGCAGTTCTTC
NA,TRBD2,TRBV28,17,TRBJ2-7,CAGSYARGLAGDYEQYF,TGTGCCGGATCCTATGCAAGAGGGCTAGCGGGGGACTACGAGCAGTACTTC
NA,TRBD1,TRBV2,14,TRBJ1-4,CASRAGQLNEKLFF,TGTGCCAGCAGGGCGGGACAGCTTAATGAAAAACTGTTTTTT
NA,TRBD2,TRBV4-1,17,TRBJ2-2,CASSHGRGTRPPGELFF,TGCGCCAGCAGCCACGGTCGTGGGACTAGGCCCCCCGGGGAGCTGTTTTTT
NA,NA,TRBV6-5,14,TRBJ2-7,CASTKAGSAYEQYF,TGTGCCAGCACCAAGGCGGGTTCGGCTTACGAGCAGTACTTC
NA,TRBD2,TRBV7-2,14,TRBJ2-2,CASGSGLALGELFF,TGTGCCAGCGGTTCGGGACTAGCGCTTGGGGAGCTGTTTTTT
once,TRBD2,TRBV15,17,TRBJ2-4,CATDPGLAELAKNIQYF,TGTGCCACCGACCCGGGACTAGCGGAATTAGCCAAAAACATTCAGTACTTC
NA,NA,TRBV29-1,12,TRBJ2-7,CSVEGRHYEQYF,TGCAGCGTTGAGGGCAGACACTACGAGCAGTACTTC
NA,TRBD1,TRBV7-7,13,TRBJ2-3,CASSPQGADTQYF,TGTGCTAGCAGCCCTCAGGGGGCAGATACGCAGTATTTT
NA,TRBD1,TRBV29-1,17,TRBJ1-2,CSVRTGGRFRPNYGYTF,TGCAGCGTCCGGACAGGGGGCAGATTCCGTCCTAACTATGGCTACACCTTC
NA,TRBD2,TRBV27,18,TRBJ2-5,CASSRATSGRATGETQYF,TGTGCCAGCAGTCGAGCGACTAGCGGGAGGGCCACGGGGGAGACCCAGTACTTC
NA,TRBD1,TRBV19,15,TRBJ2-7,CASSTNGQGRNEQYF,TGTGCCAGTAGTACTAACGGACAGGGACGAAACGAGCAGTACTTC
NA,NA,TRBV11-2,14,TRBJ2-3,CASSLGRATDTQYF,TGTGCCAGCAGCTTGGGCAGGGCCACAGATACGCAGTATTTT
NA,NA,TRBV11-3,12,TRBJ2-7,CASSLVLVCGYF,TGTGCCAGCAGCTTAGTGCTGGTCTGCGGGTACTTC
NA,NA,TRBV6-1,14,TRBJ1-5,CASSEVGGNQPQHF,TGTGCCAGCAGTGAAGTCGGGGGGAATCAGCCCCAGCATTTT
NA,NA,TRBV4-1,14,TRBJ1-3,CASSQDRLGNTIYF,TGCGCCAGCAGCCAAGATCGGTTGGGAAACACCATATATTTT
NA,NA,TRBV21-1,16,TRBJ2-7,CASSQGFGLAGYEQYF,TGTGCCAGCAGCCAGGGCTTTGGGCTAGCGGGCTACGAGCAGTACTTC